These T cell receptor beta chains were read from a single sample in a study of T cells in Graves' hyperthyroidism and ophthalmopathy. TCRdb redid the calling of the multiplex PCR reads with MiXCR, one entry per CDR3 protein. The sample lists over 350,000 distinct CDR3 sequences, over 12% occurring once. The sequencing input was blood. Receptors were obtained from a man aged 18 to 29 with Graves' ophthalmopathy. Both conserved end residues are part of each CDR3.

J	V	CDR3
TRBJ2-3	TRBV9	CASSVGGSGTDMQYF
TRBJ1-2	TRBV10-2	CASSESVRFSGYGYTF
TRBJ2-5	TRBV20-1	CSARSSSHQETQYF
TRBJ1-3	TRBV2	CASSEGHSTIYF
TRBJ2-3	TRBV4-1	CASSGTGTASTDTQYF
TRBJ2-3	TRBV5-1	CASSPGYEGDTQYF
TRBJ2-3	TRBV20-1	CSAPWRDTDTQYF
TRBJ2-5	TRBV20-1	CSGDGETQYF
TRBJ1-2	TRBV12-5	CASGLKGGGYTF
TRBJ2-1	TRBV20-1	CSANRGLPQEQFF
TRBJ2-3	TRBV7-8	CASSLRTEDTQYF
TRBJ2-3	TRBV3-1	CASSQVRGGYRDTQYF
TRBJ2-5	TRBV9	CASSVELAGTQETQYF
TRBJ2-6	TRBV19	CASSNIGSGANVLTF
TRBJ2-1	TRBV12-3/TRBV12-4	CASSFRQGRDNEQFF
TRBJ1-5	TRBV3-1	CASSQNAQPNQPQHF
TRBJ2-5	TRBV6-1	CASSSTLAGGPIQETQYF
TRBJ2-1	TRBV2	CASSPPQRGGSNEQFF
TRBJ2-1	TRBV28	CASSGGEEPYNEQFF
TRBJ1-6	TRBV6-1	CASTDDPGDPYNSPLHF
TRBJ2-3	TRBV6-2/TRBV6-3	CASRPSTGGRQDTQYF
TRBJ1-3	TRBV6-2/TRBV6-3	CASTRQSSGNTIYF
TRBJ2-3	TRBV18	CASSPTITDTQYF